This T cell receptor (beta chain) was recovered during a study of shared clonotypes between healthy human individuals. V dropped 3 bases and J dropped 3 bases, with 12 bases sitting between them. The germline V gene encodes CDR1 MNHNS and CDR2 SASEGT. This CDR3 contains 15 residues. The genomic DNA of each subset was split evenly across several immunoSEQ plates. Sequencing used immunoSEQ multiplex PCR; TCRdb keeps in-frame clones, though not all of them. The data hold 2 million to 2.5 million clones, with approximately 93% observed a single time. A remark on this clone: Its antigen is as yet unknown.

The investigators split CD4+ cells into a CD45RA+ naive subset and a CD45RA-negative memory subset. Study-level findings and limits: Larger richness was generally estimated for naive than memory subsets.

This sequence was found in a man aged 18 to 29 in good health. Some clones in this sample may be carry-over from other donors' samples. The sample comprised naive CD4+ T cells from PBMCs. Subset described: CD45RA+ positively selected. The chain joins TRBV6-1 to TRBJ1-5; the D gene is possibly TRBD1 (5 bases). The CDR3 coding sequence is TGTGCCAGCAGTGATCGGGACCCGGTCAATCAGCCCCAGCATTTT. Amino acid sequence: CASSDRDPVNQPQHF.